Listed below are T cell receptor beta chains from one sample, sequenced in a study of blood T cell repertoires in COVID-19. The repertoire was sequenced with immunoSEQ multiplex PCR; TCRdb's copy has only in-frame clones and lacks some. In the table there are approximately 140,000 clones, 84% of which are singletons. Sequencing used PBMCs or T cells enriched from blood (not recorded which). The receptors shown here come from a man aged 40-49 years with acute COVID-19. CDR3s leave out the opening cysteine and the closing phenylalanine or tryptophan.

CDR3	V	J
ASSYSPSSYEQY	TRBV6-2/TRBV6-3	TRBJ2-7
ASSGGAANEKLF	TRBV2	TRBJ1-4
ASSAYSGTGSYEQY	TRBV5-1	TRBJ2-7
ASSEAQGINYGYT	TRBV25-1	TRBJ1-2
ASSPQTREQY	TRBV18	TRBJ2-7
ASSLRTASNSPLH	TRBV28	TRBJ1-6
ASRDSSGNTIY	TRBV28	TRBJ1-3
AWSVRRRETQY	TRBV30	TRBJ2-5
ASSQGGGEEKLF	TRBV4-3	TRBJ1-4
ASSLLAGITDTQY	TRBV5-1	TRBJ2-3
ASSYTGGSYNEQF	TRBV28	TRBJ2-1
ASSPTRTSETQY	TRBV2	TRBJ2-5
ASSSSGQETQY	TRBV7-2	TRBJ2-5
ASSPQAANGDNEQF	TRBV9	TRBJ2-1
SVEDLQTGGLDGYT	TRBV29-1	TRBJ1-2
ASNTGQGTPGANVLT	TRBV19	TRBJ2-6
ASISHRDSYEQY	TRBV10-1	TRBJ2-7
ASSFLAGGGDYNEQF	TRBV28	TRBJ2-1
ASSPEPLAGGYEQY	TRBV4-2	TRBJ2-7
ASSLAVSVNTQY	TRBV7-8	TRBJ2-3
ASSQDPAGELKQY	TRBV3-1/TRBV3-2	TRBJ2-7
ASSLSQGISYEQY	TRBV7-2	TRBJ2-7
ASRPGACNEKLF	TRBV23-1	TRBJ1-4
ASSVRGLDQPQH	TRBV5-6	TRBJ1-5
ASSQVIPLGSPLH	TRBV4-1	TRBJ1-6
ASSLGLAGAYEQY	TRBV5-4	TRBJ2-7
ASSPQGLTEAF	TRBV6-5	TRBJ1-1
ASSFTGGDNEQF	TRBV7-2	TRBJ2-1
ASSPSGSYEQY	TRBV11-3	TRBJ2-7
ASSSVQETQY	TRBV12-3/TRBV12-4	TRBJ2-5
ASSSDSYEQY	TRBV28	TRBJ2-7
ASSLPGDRGSEAF	TRBV28	TRBJ1-1
ASLDERGNQPQH	TRBV23-1	TRBJ1-5
ASRPSGDNQPQH	TRBV6-5	TRBJ1-5
ASRALAGGGEQY	TRBV2	TRBJ2-7
ASSLGQGGFEKLF	TRBV5-6	TRBJ1-4
ASITAGGPSSYNEQF	TRBV2	TRBJ2-1
ASSRSSGLAGDPYEQY	TRBV9	TRBJ2-7
ASSLSTYRGGEQY	TRBV5-8	TRBJ2-7
ASSPGQGNAF	TRBV18	TRBJ1-1
ASSGAAQETQY	TRBV19	TRBJ2-5
ASSPATDSTNEKLF	TRBV28	TRBJ1-4
ASSLEGLIISGNTIY	TRBV11-2	TRBJ1-3
ASSQAESEQY	TRBV3-1/TRBV3-2	TRBJ2-7
ASSKDRMNTEAF	TRBV6-5	TRBJ1-1